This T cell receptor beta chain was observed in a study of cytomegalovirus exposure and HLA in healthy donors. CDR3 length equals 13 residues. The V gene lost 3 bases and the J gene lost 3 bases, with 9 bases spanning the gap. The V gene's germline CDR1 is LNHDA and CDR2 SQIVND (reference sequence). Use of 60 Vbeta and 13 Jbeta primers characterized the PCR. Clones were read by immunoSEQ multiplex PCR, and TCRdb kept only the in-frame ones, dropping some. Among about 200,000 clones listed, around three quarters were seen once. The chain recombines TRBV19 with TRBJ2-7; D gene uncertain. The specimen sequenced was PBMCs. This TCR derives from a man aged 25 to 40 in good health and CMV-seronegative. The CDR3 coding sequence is TGTGCCAGTAGTATGCCCATAGTCTACGAGCAGTACTTC. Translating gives CASSMPIVYEQYF.